Each of the 9 T cell receptor beta chains below was sequenced from the same sample in a study of radiotherapy plus CTLA-4 blockade in lung cancer (dated by TCRdb to the late 2010s). The protocol used for the library was the immunoSEQ multiplex PCR assay. TCRdb holds this immuneACCESS table with in-frame rearrangements only. Some clones are missing; in checked studies, unresolved V genes explain under half, and the rest has no known cause. The sample yields roughly 15,000 clones; approximately 76% were counted once. The ten largest clones take up 40% to 65% of the sample. Sequencing used peripheral blood, obtained from a patient treated with radiotherapy plus ipilimumab. The source of these receptors is a human donor with non-small cell lung cancer whose response to radiotherapy plus ipilimumab could not be evaluated.

V gene TRBV6-6 combines with J gene TRBJ1-1; 8 bases align to TRBD1. Trimming cost V 6 bases and J 1 base; bases outside gene matches: 4. The CDR3 is 14 residues long. The germline V gene encodes CDR1 MNHNY and CDR2 SVGAGI (reference sequence). The CDR3 nucleotides are TGTGCCAGCAGACCCGGACAGGGGAACACTGAAGCTTTCTTT. Amino acids: CASRPGQGNTEAFF.

The chain links TRBV5-8 to TRBJ1-2, with 10 bases identical to TRBD1. Germline CDR1 SGHTS, CDR2 YDEGEE. Germline trimming cut 4 bases from V and 4 bases from J; bases unmatched to any gene: 7. This CDR3 has 15 residues. CDR3 residues: CASSPRTGGTYGYTF. CDR3 in DNA: TGTGCCAGCAGCCCTCGGACAGGGGGTACCTATGGCTACACCTTC.

The V call is TRBV7-6, the J call TRBJ2-7; D unresolved. This CDR3 is 15 amino acids long. Germline V gene sequence: CDR1 SGHVS, CDR2 FNYEAQ. V was shortened by 0 bases and J by 6 bases, with 15 bases between the two germline ends. Written as DNA, the CDR3 is TGTGCCAGCAGCTTAGCACCGGGTGAGAGAAGCGAGCAGTACTTC. Translated, it gives CASSLAPGERSEQYF.

V and J are TRBV18 and TRBJ1-2; perhaps TRBD1 as D (6 bases). The CDR3 totals 15 residues. The germline V gene has CDR1 KGHSH and CDR2 LQKENI. Deletions cut 2 bases from V and 6 bases from J, with 16 bases between. CDR3 coding DNA: TGTGCCAGCTCACCATATAGCCAGGGGCAGGATGGCTACACCTTC. Its translation is CASSPYSQGQDGYTF.

The chain has TRBV5-1 and TRBJ2-5; perhaps TRBD2 as D (6 bases). In germline, CDR1 is SGHRS, CDR2 YFSETQ. V lost 2 bases, J lost 1 base, and 6 bases lay in between. The CDR3 is 13 amino acids. The chain's CDR3 is CASSFGGQETQYF. The CDR3 nucleotides are TGCGCCAGCAGCTTCGGGGGCCAAGAGACCCAGTACTTC.

The rearrangement uses TRBV15 and TRBJ2-5, with a weak D call TRBD1 (5 bases). Trimming took off 3 bases at V and 3 bases at J, with 14 bases between the two ends. This CDR3 has 15 residues. Germline V gene sequence: CDR1 LNHNV, CDR2 YYDKDF (reference sequence). Here the CDR3 reads CATSSFSGSEETQYF. CDR3 in DNA: TGTGCCACCAGCAGTTTCTCAGGGTCAGAAGAGACCCAGTACTTC.

J is TRBJ2-1 and V is TRBV2; 8 bases are shared with TRBD2. The trim removed 8 bases at V and 8 bases at J, leaving 14 bases unmatched. Germline V lookup: CDR1 SNHLY, CDR2 FYNNEI. This CDR3 is 15 amino acids long. This CDR3 is CASGDRGGVGDEQFF. In DNA form, the CDR3 reads TGTGCCAGCGGCGACCGGGGGGGGGTCGGAGATGAGCAGTTCTTC.

This clone was detected only a few times. This chain links TRBV18 with TRBJ1-6; tentative D call: TRBD1 (5 bases). The ends were cut back, 2 bases at V and 5 bases at J, with 7 bases in the middle. Germline V gene data show CDR1 as KGHSH and CDR2 as LQKENI. This CDR3 region has 14 residues. The CDR3 loop reads CASSPAGNNSPLHF. Here the CDR3 DNA reads TGTGCCAGCTCACCAGCAGGGAATAATTCACCCCTCCACTTT.

This clone was recorded a few times. The genes are TRBV19 and TRBJ1-1; 8 bases map to TRBD1. This CDR3 spans 13 amino acids. Germline assignment: CDR1 LNHDA and CDR2 SQIVND (reference sequence). The ends lost 10 bases at V and 1 base at J; junction bases unmatched: 5. The CDR3 here is CATRTGWNTEAFF. The CDR3, as DNA: TGTGCCACCCGGACAGGGTGGAACACTGAAGCTTTCTTT.